This T cell receptor (beta chain) appears in the sequencing data of a study of cytomegalovirus exposure and HLA in healthy donors. Study results and caveats: The majority of CMV-associated TCR beta chains were reported as apparently HLA-restricted in a later analysis. It was reported that the classifier diagnosed cytomegalovirus status with high specificity and sensitivity in both the original and validation cohorts. Most observed TCR sequences were rare, whereas some public TCRs were detected in many donors.

The PCR was carried out with 60 Vbeta primers and 13 Jbeta primers. The assay was immunoSEQ multiplex PCR, and TCRdb's table has in-frame clones only and misses some. The sample shows under 200,000 clones, approximately 71% of them seen only once. As concerns this clone: The target antigen is unknown.

V was pared by 3 bases and J by 2 bases, with 9 bases between. The CDR3 has 14 amino acids. The germline CDR1 and CDR2 sequences are SEHNR and FQNEAQ (reference sequence). The chain employs TRBV7-9 and TRBJ2-3; D remains ambiguous. The clonotype was recovered from a woman aged 40 to 55 in good health and CMV-seropositive. Material: PBMCs. In DNA form, the CDR3 reads TGTGCCAGCAGCTTGAGGTCAGTCACAGATACGCAGTATTTT. It yields the protein CASSLRSVTDTQYF.